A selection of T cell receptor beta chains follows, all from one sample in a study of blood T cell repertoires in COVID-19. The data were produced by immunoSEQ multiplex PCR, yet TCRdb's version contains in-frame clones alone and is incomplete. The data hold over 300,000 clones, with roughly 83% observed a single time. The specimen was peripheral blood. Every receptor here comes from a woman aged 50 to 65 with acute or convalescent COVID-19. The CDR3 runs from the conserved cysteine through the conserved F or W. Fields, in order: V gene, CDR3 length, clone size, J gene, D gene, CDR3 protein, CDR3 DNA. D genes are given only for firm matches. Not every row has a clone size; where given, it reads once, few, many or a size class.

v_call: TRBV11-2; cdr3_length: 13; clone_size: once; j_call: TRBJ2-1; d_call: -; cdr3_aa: CASSLESRDEQFF; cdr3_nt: TGTGCCAGCAGCTTAGAGTCACGGGATGAGCAGTTCTTC
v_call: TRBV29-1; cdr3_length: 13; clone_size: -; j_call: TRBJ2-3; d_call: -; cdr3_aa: CSAPGQVTDTQYF; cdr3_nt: TGCAGCGCCCCTGGGCAGGTCACAGATACGCAGTATTTT
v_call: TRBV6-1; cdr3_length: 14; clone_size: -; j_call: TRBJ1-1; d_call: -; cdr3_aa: CASSEPQKNTEAFF; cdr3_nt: TGTGCCAGCAGTGAACCCCAGAAGAACACTGAAGCTTTCTTT
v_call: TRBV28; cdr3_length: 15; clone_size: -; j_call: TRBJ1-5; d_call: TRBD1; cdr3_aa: CASSYDDRDNQPQHF; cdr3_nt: TGTGCCAGCAGTTACGACGACAGGGACAATCAGCCCCAGCATTTT
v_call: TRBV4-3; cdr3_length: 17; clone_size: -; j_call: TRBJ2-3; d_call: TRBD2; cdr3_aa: CASSQDLSGRAGDTQYF; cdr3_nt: TGCGCCAGCAGCCAAGATCTCTCCGGGAGGGCCGGGGATACGCAGTATTTT
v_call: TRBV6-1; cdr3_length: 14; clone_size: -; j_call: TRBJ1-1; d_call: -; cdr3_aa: CASSELGARTEAFF; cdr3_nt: TGTGCCAGCAGTGAGCTGGGGGCGCGAACTGAAGCTTTCTTT
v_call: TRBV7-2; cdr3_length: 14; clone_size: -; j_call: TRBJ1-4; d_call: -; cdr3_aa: CASSLDRFNEKLFF; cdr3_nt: TGTGCCAGCAGCTTAGACAGATTTAATGAAAAACTGTTTTTT
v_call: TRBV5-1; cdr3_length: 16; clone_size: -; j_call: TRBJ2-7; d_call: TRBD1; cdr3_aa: CASSLGTGAQTYEQYF; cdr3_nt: TGCGCCAGCAGCTTGGGGACAGGGGCCCAAACCTACGAGCAGTACTTC
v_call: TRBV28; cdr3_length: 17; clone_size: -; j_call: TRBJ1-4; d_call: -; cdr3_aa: CASGGHNGVGDNEKLFF; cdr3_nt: TGTGCCAGCGGGGGCCATAATGGAGTGGGGGATAATGAAAAACTGTTTTTT
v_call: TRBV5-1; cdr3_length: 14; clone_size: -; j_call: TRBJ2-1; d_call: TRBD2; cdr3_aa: CASSNPSGYNEQFF; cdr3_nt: TGCGCCAGCAGCAATCCTAGCGGTTACAATGAGCAGTTCTTC
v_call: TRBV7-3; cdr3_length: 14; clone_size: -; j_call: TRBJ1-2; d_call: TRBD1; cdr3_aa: CASSFGQGAYGYTF; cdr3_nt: TGTGCCAGCAGCTTCGGACAGGGGGCCTATGGCTACACCTTC
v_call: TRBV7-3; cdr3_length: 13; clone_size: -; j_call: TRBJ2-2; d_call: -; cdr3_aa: CASSRLSTGELFF; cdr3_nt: TGTGCCAGCAGCAGACTGTCCACCGGGGAGCTGTTTTTT
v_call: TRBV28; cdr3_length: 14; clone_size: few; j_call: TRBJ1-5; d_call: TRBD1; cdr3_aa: CASRAGTGVQPQHF; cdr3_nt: TGTGCCAGCAGGGCCGGGACAGGGGTTCAGCCCCAGCATTTT
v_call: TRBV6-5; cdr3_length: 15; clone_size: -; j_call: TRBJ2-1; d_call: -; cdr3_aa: CASSYSGLAGNEQFF; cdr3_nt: TGTGCCAGCAGTTACTCAGGTCTAGCTGGCAATGAGCAGTTCTTC
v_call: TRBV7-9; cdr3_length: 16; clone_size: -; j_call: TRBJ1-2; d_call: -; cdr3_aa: CASSLGVRAGVYGYTF; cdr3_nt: TGTGCCAGCAGCTTAGGAGTGCGGGCAGGGGTCTATGGCTACACCTTC
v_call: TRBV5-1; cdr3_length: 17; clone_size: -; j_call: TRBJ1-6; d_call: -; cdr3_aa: CASSFDSRSSYNSPLHF; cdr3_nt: TGCGCCAGCAGCTTTGACAGTAGGAGCTCCTATAATTCACCCCTCCACTTT
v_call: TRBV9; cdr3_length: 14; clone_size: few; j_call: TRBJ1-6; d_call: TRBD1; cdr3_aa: CASSLGQGNSPLHF; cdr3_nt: TGTGCCAGCAGCCTGGGACAGGGTAATTCACCCCTCCACTTT
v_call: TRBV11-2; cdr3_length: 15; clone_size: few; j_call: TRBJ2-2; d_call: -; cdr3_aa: CASSLIRVVSGELFF; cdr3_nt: TGTGCCAGCAGCCTAATCAGGGTGGTGAGCGGGGAGCTGTTTTTT
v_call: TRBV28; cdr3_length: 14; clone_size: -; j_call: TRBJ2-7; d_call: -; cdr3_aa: CASSFGGGTREQYF; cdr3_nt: TGTGCCAGCAGTTTCGGGGGAGGAACCCGGGAGCAGTACTTC
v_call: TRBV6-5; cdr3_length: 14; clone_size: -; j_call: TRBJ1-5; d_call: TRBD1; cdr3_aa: CASRHDRVGQPQHF; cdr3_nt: TGTGCCAGCAGGCATGACAGGGTTGGACAGCCCCAGCATTTT
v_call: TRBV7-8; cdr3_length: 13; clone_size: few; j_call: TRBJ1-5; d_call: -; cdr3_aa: CASSLSGNQPQHF; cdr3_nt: TGTGCCAGCAGCTTGTCTGGCAATCAGCCCCAGCATTTT
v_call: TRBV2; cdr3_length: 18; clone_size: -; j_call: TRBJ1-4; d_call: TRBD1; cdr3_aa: CASSEALPSRTGGEKLFF; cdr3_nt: TGTGCCAGCAGTGAAGCCCTACCAAGTCGGACAGGGGGTGAAAAACTGTTTTTT
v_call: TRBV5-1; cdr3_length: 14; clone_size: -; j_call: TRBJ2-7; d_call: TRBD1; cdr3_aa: CASSLPGQIYEQYF; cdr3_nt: TGCGCCAGCAGCCTGCCGGGACAGATTTACGAGCAGTACTTC
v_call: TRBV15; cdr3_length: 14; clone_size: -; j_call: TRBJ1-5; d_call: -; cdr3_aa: CATSRDLSDQPQHF; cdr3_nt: TGTGCCACCAGCAGAGATTTGTCTGATCAGCCCCAGCATTTT
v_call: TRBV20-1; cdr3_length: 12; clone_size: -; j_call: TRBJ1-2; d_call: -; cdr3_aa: CSASTGVYGYTF; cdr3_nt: TGCAGTGCTAGTACGGGAGTCTATGGCTACACCTTC
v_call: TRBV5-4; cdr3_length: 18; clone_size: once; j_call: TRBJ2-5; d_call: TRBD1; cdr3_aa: CASSSQAGTGGAGETQYF; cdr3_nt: TGTGCCAGCAGCTCCCAGGCTGGGACAGGGGGCGCCGGGGAGACCCAGTACTTC
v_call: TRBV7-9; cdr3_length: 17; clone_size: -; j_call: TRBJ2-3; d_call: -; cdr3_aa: CASSLSDLWTSTDTQYF; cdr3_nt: TGTGCCAGCAGCCTCTCGGACTTGTGGACTAGCACAGATACGCAGTATTTT
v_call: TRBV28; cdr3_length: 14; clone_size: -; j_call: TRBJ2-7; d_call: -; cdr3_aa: CASTSPGQIYEQYF; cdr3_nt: TGTGCCAGCACGTCCCCGGGACAAATTTACGAGCAGTACTTC